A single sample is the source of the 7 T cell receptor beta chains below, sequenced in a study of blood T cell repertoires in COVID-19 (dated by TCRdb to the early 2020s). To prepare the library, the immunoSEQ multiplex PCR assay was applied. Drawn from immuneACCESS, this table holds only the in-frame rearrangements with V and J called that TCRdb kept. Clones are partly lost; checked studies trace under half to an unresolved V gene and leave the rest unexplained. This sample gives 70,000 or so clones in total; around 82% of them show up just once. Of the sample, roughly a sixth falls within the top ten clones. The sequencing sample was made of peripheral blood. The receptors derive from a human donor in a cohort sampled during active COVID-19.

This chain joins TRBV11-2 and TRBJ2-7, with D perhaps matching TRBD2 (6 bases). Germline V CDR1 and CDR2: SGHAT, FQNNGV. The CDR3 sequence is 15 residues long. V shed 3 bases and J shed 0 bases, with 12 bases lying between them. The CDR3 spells CASSFGRGVSYEQYF. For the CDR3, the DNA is TGTGCCAGCAGCTTCGGGCGCGGGGTCTCCTACGAGCAGTACTTC.

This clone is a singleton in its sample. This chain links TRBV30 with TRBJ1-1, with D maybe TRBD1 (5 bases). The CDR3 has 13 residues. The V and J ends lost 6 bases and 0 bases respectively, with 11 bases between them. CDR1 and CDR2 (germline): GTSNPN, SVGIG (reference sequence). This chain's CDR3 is CACLGHLNTEAFF. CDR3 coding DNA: TGTGCCTGCTTAGGACACTTGAACACTGAAGCTTTCTTT.

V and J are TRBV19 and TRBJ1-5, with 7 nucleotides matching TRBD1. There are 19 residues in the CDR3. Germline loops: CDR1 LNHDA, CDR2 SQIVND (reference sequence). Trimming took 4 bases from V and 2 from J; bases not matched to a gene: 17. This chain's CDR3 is CASSNPPQSTGVGNQPQHF. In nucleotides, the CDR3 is TGTGCCAGTAGTAATCCACCCCAATCAACAGGGGTGGGCAATCAGCCCCAGCATTTT.

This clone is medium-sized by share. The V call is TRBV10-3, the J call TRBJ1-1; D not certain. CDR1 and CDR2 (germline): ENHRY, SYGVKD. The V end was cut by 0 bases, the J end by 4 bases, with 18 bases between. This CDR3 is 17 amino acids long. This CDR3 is CAISESREAIMGTEAFF. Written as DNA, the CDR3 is TGTGCCATCAGTGAGTCAAGGGAGGCGATTATGGGCACTGAAGCTTTCTTT.

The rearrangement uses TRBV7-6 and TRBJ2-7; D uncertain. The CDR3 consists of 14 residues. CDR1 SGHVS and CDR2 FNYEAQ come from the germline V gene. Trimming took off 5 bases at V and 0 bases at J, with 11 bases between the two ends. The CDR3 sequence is CASSQELNSYEQYF. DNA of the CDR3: TGTGCCAGCAGCCAAGAACTAAACTCCTACGAGCAGTACTTC.

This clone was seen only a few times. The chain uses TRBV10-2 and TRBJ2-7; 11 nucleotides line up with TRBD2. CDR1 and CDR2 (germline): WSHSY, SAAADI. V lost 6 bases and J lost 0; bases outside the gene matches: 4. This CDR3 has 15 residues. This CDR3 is CASRQTSGNSYEQYF. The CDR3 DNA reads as TGCGCCAGCAGGCAGACTAGCGGGAACTCCTACGAGCAGTACTTC.

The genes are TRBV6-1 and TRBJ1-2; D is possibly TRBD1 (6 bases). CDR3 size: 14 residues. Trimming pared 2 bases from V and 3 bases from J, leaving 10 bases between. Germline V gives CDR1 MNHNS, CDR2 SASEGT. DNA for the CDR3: TGTGCCAGCAGTGAAAGGGGGTCATACTATGGCTACACCTTC. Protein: CASSERGSYYGYTF.